The 4 T cell receptor beta chains given below trace back to one sample, sequenced in a study of blood T cell repertoires in COVID-19 (dated by TCRdb to 2018 to 2020). The library was generated by the immunoSEQ multiplex PCR assay. TCRdb limited this immuneACCESS table to in-frame rearrangements with V and J called. A share of clones is missing; checked studies link under half to unresolved V genes, and the rest is unexplained. This sample is represented by under 300,000 clones; roughly 85% of them were singletons. The top ten hold approximately 3.5% of the sample. What was sequenced was peripheral blood. The receptor set was obtained from a woman between 18 and 29 years old with acute or convalescent COVID-19.

Written as DNA, the CDR3 is TGCAGCGTCTCCAAAGGGACTAGCGGGATCTTTGATGAGCAGTTCTTC. It codes for CSVSKGTSGIFDEQFF. V gene TRBV29-1 combines with J gene TRBJ2-1; 13 bases fit TRBD2. Germline CDR1 is SQVTM and CDR2 is ANQGSEA. The CDR3 is 16 residues long. The V and J ends lost 6 bases and 8 bases, in that order; junction bases with no gene match: 13.

This chain uses TRBV4-3 with TRBJ2-7, with 7 bases identical to TRBD1. The germline CDR1 and CDR2 sequences are LGHNA and YSLEER. The junction had 9 bases not matched to a gene; V was cut back by 1 base and J by 3 bases. This CDR3 contains 16 residues. The CDR3 spells CASSQATTTGHYEQYF. CDR3 nucleotide sequence: TGCGCCAGCAGCCAAGCCACAACGACAGGGCACTACGAGCAGTACTTC.

The gene calls are TRBV19 and TRBJ2-5; a possible D gene is TRBD2 (6 bases). This CDR3 has 11 amino acids. Germline CDR1 LNHDA, CDR2 SQIVND (reference sequence). The DNA of the CDR3 is TGTTGGAGGGTTCCTCAAGAGACCCAGTACTTC. Amino acid sequence: CWRVPQETQYF. Variable domain in full (rest from reference TRBV19 and TRBJ2-5): DGGITQSPKYLFRKEGQNVTLSCEQNLNHDAMYWYRQDPGQGLRLIYYSQIVNDFQKGDIAEGYSVSREKKESFPLTVTSAQKNPTAFYLCWRVPQETQYFGPGTRLLVL.

This rearrangement joins TRBV7-2 to TRBJ1-1, with D unresolved. Trimming cost V 4 bases and J 4 bases, with 13 bases left between them. Germline loops: CDR1 SGHTA, CDR2 FQGNSA. The CDR3 is made up of 14 amino acids. As DNA, the CDR3 is TGTGCCAGCAGCTCCGGGAGTAAAGCCACTGAAGCTTTCTTT. Amino acids: CASSSGSKATEAFF.